This T cell receptor (beta chain) was documented in a study of CD8+ T cells in alopecia areata. Points from the study as a whole: Against the mouse data, patients shared TCRs less clearly, possibly for HLA reasons. Lesional scalp, especially alopecia totalis/universalis, showed higher clonality than normal scalp.

Comments on this clone: Antigen unknown.

Extracted RNA was reverse transcribed into cDNA, the sequencing template. Data came from immunoSEQ multiplex PCR; TCRdb stores just in-frame clones and leaves some out. The sample has some 51,000 clones, 90% to 97% seen once. V was trimmed by 4 bases and J by 4 bases, leaving 20 bases between them. The germline CDR1 and CDR2 sequences are SEHNR and FQNEAQ (reference sequence). CDR3 length equals 16 residues. V and J are TRBV7-9 and TRBJ2-7, with D tentatively TRBD1 (5 bases). This sample comprised CD8+ T cells sorted from blood, obtained at week 0. The TCR originated in a human donor with alopecia areata. CDR3 sequence: CASSSQDTSGEYEQYF. The DNA for the CDR3 is TGTGCCAGCAGCTCACAGGACACGTCAGGAGAATACGAGCAGTACTTC.